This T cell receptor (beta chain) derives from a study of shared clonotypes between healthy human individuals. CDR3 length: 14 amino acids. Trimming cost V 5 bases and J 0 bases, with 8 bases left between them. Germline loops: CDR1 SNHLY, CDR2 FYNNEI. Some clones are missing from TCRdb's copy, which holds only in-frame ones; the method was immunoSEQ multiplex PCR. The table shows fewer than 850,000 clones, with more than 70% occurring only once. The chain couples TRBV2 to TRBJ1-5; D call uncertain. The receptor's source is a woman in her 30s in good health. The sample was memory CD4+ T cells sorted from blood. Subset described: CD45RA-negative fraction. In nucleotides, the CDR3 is TGTGCCAGCAGTCGCAGCTTTAGCAATCAGCCCCAGCATTTT. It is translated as CASSRSFSNQPQHF.